Sequencing of this T cell receptor beta chain was carried out in a study of T-cell memory formation after mild COVID-19. Trimming shortened V by 8 bases and J by 2 bases, and 13 bases separated the two germline ends. The CDR3 contains 14 residues. CDR1 is MRHNA, CDR2 SNTAGT, per germline. Via MiXCR, TCRdb re-called the 5' RACE reads, giving one row per CDR3 protein. The sample carries hundreds of thousands of distinct CDR3 sequences, roughly 18% recorded once. The source of this sequence is an adult woman who had mild COVID-19 (a few samples of this study predate the infection). Cell type and time point are not known. The chain couples TRBV6-4 to TRBJ2-1, with unresolved D. Sequencing was done on a sample of PBMCs or a T cell subset sorted from them (not recorded which). The CDR3 sequence is CASSKDGTYNEQFF. In DNA form, the CDR3 reads TGTGCCAGCTCGAAGGACGGAACCTACAATGAGCAGTTCTTC.